Below, one TCR beta chain is given with its context. The V end lost 4 bases, the J end lost 8 bases, and 9 bases lay between the germline ends. Per germline, CDR1 LGHNA and CDR2 YSLEER. This CDR3 is 12 amino acids long. Using its own MiXCR run on the 5' RACE reads, TCRdb lists one record per CDR3 protein. Counted here are about 41,000 distinct CDR3 sequences, 29% occurring once; the ten biggest clones make up less than 4%. The TCR sequence derives from a female donor with breast cancer. This chain connects TRBV4-3 to TRBJ2-1, with D possibly TRBD1 on 6 matching bases. Sequenced: memory CD4+ T cells sorted from a lymph node. As for subset: memory CD4+ T cells, CD4+CD45RO+CD25-. CDR3 coding DNA: TGCGCCAGCAGCCTACAGGGAGATGAGCAGTTCTTC. As protein: CASSLQGDEQFF.